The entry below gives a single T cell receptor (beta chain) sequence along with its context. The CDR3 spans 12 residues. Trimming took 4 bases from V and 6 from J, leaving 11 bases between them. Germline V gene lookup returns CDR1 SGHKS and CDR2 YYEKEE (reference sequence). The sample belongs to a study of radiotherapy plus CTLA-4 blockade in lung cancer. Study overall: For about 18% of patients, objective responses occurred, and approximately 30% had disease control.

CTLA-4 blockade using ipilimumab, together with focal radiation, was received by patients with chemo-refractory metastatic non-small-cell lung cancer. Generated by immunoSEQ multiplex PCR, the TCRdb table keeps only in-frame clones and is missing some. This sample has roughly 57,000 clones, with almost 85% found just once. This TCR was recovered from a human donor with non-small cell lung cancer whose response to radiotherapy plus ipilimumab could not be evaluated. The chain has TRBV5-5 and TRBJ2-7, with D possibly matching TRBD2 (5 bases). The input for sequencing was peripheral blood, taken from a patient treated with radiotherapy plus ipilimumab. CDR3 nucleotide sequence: TGTGCCAGCAGCCCGGACCGGGGCGAGCAGTACTTC. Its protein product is CASSPDRGEQYF.